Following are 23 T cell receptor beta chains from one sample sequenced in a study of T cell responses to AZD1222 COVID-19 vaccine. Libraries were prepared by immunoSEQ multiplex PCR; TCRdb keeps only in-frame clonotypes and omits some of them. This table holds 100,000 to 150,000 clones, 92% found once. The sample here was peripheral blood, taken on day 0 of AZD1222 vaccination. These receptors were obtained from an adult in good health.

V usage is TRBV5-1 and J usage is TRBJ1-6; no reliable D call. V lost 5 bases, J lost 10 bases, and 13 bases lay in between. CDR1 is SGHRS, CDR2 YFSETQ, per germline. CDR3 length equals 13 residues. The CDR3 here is CASRPEEGSPLHF. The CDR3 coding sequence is TGCGCCAGCAGACCAGAAGAGGGCTCACCCCTCCACTTT.

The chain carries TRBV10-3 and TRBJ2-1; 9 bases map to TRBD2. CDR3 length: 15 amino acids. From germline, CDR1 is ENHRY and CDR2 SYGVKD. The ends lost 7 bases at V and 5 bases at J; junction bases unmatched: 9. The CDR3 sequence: CAINNLAGSHNEQFF. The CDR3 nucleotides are TGTGCCATCAATAACCTAGCGGGATCTCACAATGAGCAGTTCTTC.

The DNA for the CDR3 is TGTGCCAGCAGCCCGAGACTAGCTTCGGATGAGCAGTTCTTC. This codes for CASSPRLASDEQFF. The chain couples TRBV14 to TRBJ2-1; 7 bases match TRBD2. Germline V gene lookup returns CDR1 SGHDN and CDR2 FVKESK. Unmatched junction bases numbered 8, after V lost 4 bases and J lost 8 bases. CDR3 size: 14 residues.

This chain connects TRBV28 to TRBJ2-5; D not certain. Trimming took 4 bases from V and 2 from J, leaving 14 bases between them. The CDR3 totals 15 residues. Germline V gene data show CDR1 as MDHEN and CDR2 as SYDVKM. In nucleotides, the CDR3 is TGTGCCAGCAGTTGGGCAGCAAGACATCAAGAGACCCAGTACTTC. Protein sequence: CASSWAARHQETQYF.

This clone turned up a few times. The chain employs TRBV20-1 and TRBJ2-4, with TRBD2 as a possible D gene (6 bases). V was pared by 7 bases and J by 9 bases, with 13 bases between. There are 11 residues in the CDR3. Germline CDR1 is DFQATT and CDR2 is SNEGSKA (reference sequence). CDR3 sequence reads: CSVDAGGIQYF. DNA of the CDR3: TGCAGTGTGGACGCCGGGGGCATTCAGTACTTC.

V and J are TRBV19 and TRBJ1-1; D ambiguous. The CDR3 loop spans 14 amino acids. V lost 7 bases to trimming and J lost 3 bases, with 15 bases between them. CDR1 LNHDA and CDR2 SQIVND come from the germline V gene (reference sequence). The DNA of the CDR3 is TGTGCCAGTAATTCGGCAGGATGGGACACTGAAGCTTTCTTT. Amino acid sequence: CASNSAGWDTEAFF.

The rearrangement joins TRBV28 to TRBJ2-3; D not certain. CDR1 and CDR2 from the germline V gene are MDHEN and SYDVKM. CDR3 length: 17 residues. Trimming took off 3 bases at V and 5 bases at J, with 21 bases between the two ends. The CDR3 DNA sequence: TGTGCCAGCAGTTTTTTTGTCGGGTTGATGGAAGGAGATACGCAGTATTTT. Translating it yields CASSFFVGLMEGDTQYF.

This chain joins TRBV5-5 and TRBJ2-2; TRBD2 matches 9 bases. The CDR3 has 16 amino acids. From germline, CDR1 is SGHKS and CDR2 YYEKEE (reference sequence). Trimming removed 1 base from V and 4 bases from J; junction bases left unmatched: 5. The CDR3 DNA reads TGTGCCAGCAGCTTGACTCGCGGGAGGGGCACCGGGGAGCTGTTTTTT. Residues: CASSLTRGRGTGELFF. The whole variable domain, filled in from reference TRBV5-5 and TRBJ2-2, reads DAGVTQSPTHLIKTRGQQVTLRCSPISGHKSVSWYQQVLGQGPQFIFQYYEKEERGRGNFPDRFSARQFPNYSSELNVNALLLGDSALYLCASSLTRGRGTGELFFGEGSRLTVL.

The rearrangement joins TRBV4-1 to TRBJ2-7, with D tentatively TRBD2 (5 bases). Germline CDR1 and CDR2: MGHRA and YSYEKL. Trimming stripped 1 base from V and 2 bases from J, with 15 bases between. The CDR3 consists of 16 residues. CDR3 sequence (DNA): TGCGCCAGCAGCCAAGTCGGTAGGCAGACTACCTACGAGCAGTACTTC. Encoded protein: CASSQVGRQTTYEQYF.

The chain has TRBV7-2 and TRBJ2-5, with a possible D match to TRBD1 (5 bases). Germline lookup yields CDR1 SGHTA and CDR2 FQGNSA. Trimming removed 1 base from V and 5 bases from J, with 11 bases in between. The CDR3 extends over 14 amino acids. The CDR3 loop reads CASSLGLPGETQYF. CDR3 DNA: TGTGCCAGCAGCTTAGGGCTCCCAGGGGAGACCCAGTACTTC.

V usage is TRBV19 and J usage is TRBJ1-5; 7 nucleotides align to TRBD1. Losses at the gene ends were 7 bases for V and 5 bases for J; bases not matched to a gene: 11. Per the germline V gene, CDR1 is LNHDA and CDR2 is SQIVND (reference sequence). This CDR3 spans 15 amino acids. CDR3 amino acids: CASTLTGDTYQPQHF. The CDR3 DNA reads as TGTGCCAGTACCTTAACAGGGGACACCTATCAGCCCCAGCATTTT.

CDR3 sequence: CASSPPKDGRSYGYTF. CDR3 bases: TGTGCCAGCTCACCACCTAAGGACGGACGGAGCTATGGCTACACCTTC. The gene calls are TRBV18 and TRBJ1-2; D is undetermined. CDR1 KGHSH and CDR2 LQKENI come from the germline V gene. V was trimmed by 0 bases and J by 4 bases, leaving 15 bases between them. CDR3 length equals 16 residues.

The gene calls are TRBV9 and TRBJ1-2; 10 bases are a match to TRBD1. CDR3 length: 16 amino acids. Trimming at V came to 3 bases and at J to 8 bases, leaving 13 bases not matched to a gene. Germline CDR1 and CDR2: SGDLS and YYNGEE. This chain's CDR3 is CASSAYSRDRGRGYTF. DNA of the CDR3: TGTGCCAGCAGCGCCTATTCCCGGGACAGGGGACGAGGCTACACCTTC.

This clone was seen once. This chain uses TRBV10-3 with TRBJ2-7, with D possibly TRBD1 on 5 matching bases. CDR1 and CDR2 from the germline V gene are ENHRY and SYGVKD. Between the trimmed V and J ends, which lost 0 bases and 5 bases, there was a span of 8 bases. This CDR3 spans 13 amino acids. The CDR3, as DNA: TGTGCCATCAGTGAGTCGAAGGGGAACGAGCAGTACTTC. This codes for CAISESKGNEQYF.

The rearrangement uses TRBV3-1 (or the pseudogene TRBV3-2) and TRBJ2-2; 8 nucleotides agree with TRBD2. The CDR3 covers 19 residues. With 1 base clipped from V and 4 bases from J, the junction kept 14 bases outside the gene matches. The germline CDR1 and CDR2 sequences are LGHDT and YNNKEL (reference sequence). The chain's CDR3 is CASSQGVLGLAGSTGELFF. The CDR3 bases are TGTGCCAGCAGCCAAGGGGTCCTAGGACTAGCCGGTAGCACCGGGGAGCTGTTTTTT.

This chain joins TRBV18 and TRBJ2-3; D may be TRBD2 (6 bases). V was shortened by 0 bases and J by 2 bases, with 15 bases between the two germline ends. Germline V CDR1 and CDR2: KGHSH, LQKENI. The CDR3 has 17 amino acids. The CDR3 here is CASSPPGDTGVTDTQYF. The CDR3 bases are TGTGCCAGCTCACCACCCGGGGATACGGGAGTCACAGATACGCAGTATTTT.

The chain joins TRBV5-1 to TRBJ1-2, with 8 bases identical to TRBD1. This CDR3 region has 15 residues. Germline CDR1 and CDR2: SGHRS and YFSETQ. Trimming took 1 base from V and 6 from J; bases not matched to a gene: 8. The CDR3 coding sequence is TGCGCCAGCAGCTTGATGACAGGGGCCAGTAATGGCTACACCTTC. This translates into CASSLMTGASNGYTF.

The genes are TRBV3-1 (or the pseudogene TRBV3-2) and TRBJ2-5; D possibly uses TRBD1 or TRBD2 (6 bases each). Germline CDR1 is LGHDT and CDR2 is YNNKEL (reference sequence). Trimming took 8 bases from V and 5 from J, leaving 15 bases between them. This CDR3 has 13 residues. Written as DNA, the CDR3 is TGTGCCAGCGACCTCGGGGGCTCTGAGACCCAGTACTTC. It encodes CASDLGGSETQYF.

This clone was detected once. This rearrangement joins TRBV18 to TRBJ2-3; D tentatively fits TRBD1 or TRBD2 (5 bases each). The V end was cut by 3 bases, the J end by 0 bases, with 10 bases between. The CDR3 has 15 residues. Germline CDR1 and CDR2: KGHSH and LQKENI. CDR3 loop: CASSPPGRSTDTQYF. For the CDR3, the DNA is TGTGCCAGCTCACCGCCGGGACGGAGCACAGATACGCAGTATTTT.

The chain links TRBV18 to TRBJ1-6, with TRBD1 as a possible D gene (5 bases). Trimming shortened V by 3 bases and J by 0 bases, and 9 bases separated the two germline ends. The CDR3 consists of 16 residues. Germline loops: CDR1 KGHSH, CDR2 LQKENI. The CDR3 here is CASSPRQSSYNSPLHF. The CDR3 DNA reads TGTGCCAGCTCACCTAGACAGAGCTCCTATAATTCACCCCTCCACTTT.

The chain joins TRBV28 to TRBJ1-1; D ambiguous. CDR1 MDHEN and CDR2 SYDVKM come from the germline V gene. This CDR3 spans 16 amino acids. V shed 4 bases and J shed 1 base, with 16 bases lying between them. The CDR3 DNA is TGTGCCAGCAGTTCGTATTTAGAGAGGACGAACACTGAAGCTTTCTTT. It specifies CASSSYLERTNTEAFF. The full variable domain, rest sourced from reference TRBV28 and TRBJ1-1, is DVKVTQSSRYLVKRTGEKVFLECVQDMDHENMFWYRQDPGLGLRLIYFSYDVKMKEKGDIPEGYSVSREKKERFSLILESASTNQTSMYLCASSSYLERTNTEAFFGQGTRLTVV.

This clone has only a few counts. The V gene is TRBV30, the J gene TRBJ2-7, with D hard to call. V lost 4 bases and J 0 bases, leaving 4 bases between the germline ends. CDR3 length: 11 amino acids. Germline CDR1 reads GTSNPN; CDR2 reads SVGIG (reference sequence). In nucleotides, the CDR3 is TGTGCCTGGACCGACTCCTACGAGCAGTACTTC. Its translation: CAWTDSYEQYF. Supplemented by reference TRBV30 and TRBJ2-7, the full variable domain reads SQTIHQWPATLVQPVGSPLSLECTVEGTSNPNLYWYRQAAGRGLQLLFYSVGIGQISSEVPQNLSASRPQDRQFILSSKKLLLSDSGFYLCAWTDSYEQYFGPGTRLTVT.

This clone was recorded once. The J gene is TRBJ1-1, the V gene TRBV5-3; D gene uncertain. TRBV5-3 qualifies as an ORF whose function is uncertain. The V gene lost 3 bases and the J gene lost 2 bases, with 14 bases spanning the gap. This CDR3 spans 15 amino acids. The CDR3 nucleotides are TGTGCCAGAAGCTGGGGAACGGCAGTAAACACTGAAGCTTTCTTT. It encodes CARSWGTAVNTEAFF.